This T cell receptor (beta chain) is drawn from a study of cytomegalovirus exposure and HLA in healthy donors. The V end lost 6 bases, the J end lost 1 base, and 14 bases lay between the germline ends. CDR3 length: 15 amino acids. Germline CDR1 MGHRA, CDR2 YSYEKL. All the people who gave samples were healthy bone marrow donors. General study results and limits: What was likely a sequencing artifact was a cluster of highly shared sequence variants. Segments of the TCR beta V type were, in most cases, productive about 87% or about 30% of the time in an earlier analysis. TCR beta chain V- and J-gene trimming was linked, in a later analysis, to a missense variant in DCLRE1C.

PCR employed 60 Vbeta and 13 Jbeta primers. Assay used: immunoSEQ multiplex PCR; TCRdb lists only in-frame clones, some missing. The listing records approximately 79,000 clones. A word on this clone: No antigen is known for it.

The source of this sequence is a man aged 40-49 years in good health and CMV-seronegative. The specimen was PBMCs. This chain links TRBV4-1 with TRBJ2-3; D may be TRBD1 (5 bases). In DNA, the CDR3 is TGCGCCAGCAGTACGGTAGGGGCCCGCACAGATACGCAGTATTTT. Its protein product is CASSTVGARTDTQYF.